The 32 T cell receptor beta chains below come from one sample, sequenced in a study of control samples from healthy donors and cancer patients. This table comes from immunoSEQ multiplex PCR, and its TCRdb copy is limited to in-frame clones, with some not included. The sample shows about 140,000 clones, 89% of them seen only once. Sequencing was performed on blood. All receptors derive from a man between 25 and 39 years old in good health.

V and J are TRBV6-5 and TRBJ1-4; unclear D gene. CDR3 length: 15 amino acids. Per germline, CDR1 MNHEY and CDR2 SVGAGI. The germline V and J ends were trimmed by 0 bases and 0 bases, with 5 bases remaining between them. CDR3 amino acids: CASSYSRSTNEKLFF. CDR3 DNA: TGTGCCAGCAGTTACTCGCGATCAACTAATGAAAAACTGTTTTTT.

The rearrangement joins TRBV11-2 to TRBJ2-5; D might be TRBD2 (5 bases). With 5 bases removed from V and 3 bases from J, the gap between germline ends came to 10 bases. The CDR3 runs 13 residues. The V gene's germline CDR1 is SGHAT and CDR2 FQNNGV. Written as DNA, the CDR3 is TGTGCCAGCAGCCCATGGACTGAAGAGACCCAGTACTTC. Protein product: CASSPWTEETQYF.

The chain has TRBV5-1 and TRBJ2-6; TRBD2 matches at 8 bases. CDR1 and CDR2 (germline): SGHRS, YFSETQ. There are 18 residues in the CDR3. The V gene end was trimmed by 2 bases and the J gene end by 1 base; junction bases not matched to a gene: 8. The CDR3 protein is CASSLGGGTQSGANVLTF. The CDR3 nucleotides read TGCGCCAGCAGCTTAGGCGGGGGGACCCAATCTGGGGCCAACGTCCTGACTTTC. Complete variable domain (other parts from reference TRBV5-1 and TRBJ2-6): KAGVTQTPRYLIKTRGQQVTLSCSPISGHRSVSWYQQTPGQGLQFLFEYFSETQRNKGNFPGRFSGRQFSNSRSEMNVSTLELGDSALYLCASSLGGGTQSGANVLTFGAGSRLTVL.

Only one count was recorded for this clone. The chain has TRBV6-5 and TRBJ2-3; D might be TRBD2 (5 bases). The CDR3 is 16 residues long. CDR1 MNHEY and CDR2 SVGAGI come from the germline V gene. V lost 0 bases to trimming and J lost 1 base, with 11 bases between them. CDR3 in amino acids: CASSYSTGWGTDTQYF. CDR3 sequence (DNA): TGTGCCAGCAGTTACTCGACGGGGTGGGGCACAGATACGCAGTATTTT.

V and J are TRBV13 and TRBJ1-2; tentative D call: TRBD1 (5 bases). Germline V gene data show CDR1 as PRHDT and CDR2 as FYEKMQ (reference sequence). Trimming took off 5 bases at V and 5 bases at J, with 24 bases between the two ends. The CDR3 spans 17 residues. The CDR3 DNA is TGTGCCAGCAGCCCGCGGGACCTACTATGGGGTTGGTATGGCTACACCTTC. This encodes CASSPRDLLWGWYGYTF.

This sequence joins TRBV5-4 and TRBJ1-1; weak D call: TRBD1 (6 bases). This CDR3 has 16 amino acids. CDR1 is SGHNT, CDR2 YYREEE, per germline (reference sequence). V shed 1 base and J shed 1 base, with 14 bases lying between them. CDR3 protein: CASSLRGGGSNTEAFF. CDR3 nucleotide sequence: TGTGCCAGCAGCTTGAGGGGGGGTGGATCGAACACTGAAGCTTTCTTT.

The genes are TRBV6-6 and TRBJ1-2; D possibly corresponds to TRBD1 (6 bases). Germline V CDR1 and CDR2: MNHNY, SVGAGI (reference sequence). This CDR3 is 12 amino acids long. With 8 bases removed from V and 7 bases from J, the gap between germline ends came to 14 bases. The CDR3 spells CASSVQGLGYTF. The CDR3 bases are TGTGCCAGCTCGGTACAGGGTCTTGGCTACACCTTC.

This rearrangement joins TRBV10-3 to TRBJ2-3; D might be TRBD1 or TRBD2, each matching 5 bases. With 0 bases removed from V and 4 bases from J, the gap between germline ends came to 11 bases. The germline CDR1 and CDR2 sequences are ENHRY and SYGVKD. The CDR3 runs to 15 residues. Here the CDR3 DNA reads TGTGCCATCAGTGAGTCGAGGGGCGCCCCAGATACGCAGTATTTT. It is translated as CAISESRGAPDTQYF.

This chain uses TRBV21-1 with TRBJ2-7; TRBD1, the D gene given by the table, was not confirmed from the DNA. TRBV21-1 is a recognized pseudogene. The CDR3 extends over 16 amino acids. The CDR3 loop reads CASSKAGQGAPLEQYF. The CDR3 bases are TGTGCCAGCAGCAAAGCGGGGCAGGGGGCACCCCTCGAGCAGTACTTC.

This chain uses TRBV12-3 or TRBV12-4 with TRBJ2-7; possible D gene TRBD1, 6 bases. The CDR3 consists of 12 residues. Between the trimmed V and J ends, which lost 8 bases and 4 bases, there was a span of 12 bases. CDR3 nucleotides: TGTGCCAGCCAAGGGGGTAGATACGAGCAGTACTTC. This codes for CASQGGRYEQYF.

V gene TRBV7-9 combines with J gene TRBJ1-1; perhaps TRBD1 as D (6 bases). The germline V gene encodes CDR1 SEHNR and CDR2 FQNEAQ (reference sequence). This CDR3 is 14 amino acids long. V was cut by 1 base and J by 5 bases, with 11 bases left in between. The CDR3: CASSLDPGATEAFF. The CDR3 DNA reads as TGTGCCAGCAGCTTAGATCCGGGGGCAACTGAAGCTTTCTTT.

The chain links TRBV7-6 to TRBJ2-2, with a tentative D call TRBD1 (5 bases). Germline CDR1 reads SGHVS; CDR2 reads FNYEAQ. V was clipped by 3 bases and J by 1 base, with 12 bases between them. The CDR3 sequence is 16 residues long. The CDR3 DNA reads TGTGCCAGCAGCTTGGTGTCGACAGAGAACACCGGGGAGCTGTTTTTT. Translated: CASSLVSTENTGELFF.

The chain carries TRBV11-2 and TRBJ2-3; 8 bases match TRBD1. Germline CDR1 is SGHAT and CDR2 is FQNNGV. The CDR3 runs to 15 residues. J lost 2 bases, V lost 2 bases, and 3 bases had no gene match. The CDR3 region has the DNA TGTGCCAGCAGCTTATGGGGACAGGCCACAGATACGCAGTATTTT. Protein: CASSLWGQATDTQYF.

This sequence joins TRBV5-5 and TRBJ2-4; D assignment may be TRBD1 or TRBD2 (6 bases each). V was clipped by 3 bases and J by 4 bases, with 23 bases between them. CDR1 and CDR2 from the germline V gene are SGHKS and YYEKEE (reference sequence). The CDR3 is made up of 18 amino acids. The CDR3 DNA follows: TGTGCCAGCAGCTCTAACGTCGGGGGCGCAGATCCTAAAAACATTCAGTACTTC. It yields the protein CASSSNVGGADPKNIQYF.

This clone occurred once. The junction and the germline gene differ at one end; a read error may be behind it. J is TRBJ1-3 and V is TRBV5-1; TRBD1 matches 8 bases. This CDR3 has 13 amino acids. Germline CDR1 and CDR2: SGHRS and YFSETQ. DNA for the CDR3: TGCGCCAGCAGTTCCAACTCCGGGACAGGCAAAAATTTT. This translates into CASSSNSGTGKNF.

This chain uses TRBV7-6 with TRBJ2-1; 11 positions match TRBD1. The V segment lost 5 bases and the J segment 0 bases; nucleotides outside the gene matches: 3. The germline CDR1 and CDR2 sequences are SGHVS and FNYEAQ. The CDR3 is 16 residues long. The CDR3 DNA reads TGTGCCAGCAGCGGACAGGGGGCAGGCTCCTACAATGAGCAGTTCTTC. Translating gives CASSGQGAGSYNEQFF. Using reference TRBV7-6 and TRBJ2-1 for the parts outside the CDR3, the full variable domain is GAGVSQSPRYKVTKRGQDVALRCDPISGHVSLYWYRQALGQGPEFLTYFNYEAQQDKSGLPNDRFSAERPEGSISTLTIQRTEQRDSAMYRCASSGQGAGSYNEQFFGPGTRLTVL.

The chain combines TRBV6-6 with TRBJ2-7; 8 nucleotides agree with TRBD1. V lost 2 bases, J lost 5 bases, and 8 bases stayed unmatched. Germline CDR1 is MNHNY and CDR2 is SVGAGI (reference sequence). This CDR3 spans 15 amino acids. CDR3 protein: CASSYAMDRAHEQYF. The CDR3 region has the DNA TGTGCCAGCAGTTACGCCATGGACAGGGCGCACGAGCAGTACTTC.

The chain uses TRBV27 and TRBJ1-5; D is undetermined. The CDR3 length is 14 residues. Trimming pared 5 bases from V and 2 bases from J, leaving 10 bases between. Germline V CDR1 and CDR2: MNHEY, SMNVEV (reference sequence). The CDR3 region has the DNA TGTGCCAGCAGTGGTCGGGTAGGCAATCAGCCCCAGCATTTT. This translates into CASSGRVGNQPQHF.

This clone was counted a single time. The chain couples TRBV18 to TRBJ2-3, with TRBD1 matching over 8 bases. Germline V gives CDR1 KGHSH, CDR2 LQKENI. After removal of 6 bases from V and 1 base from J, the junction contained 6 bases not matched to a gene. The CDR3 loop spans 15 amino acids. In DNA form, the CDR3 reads TGTGCCAGCTCGGTTAGGGGACAGGGCACAGATACGCAGTATTTT. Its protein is CASSVRGQGTDTQYF.

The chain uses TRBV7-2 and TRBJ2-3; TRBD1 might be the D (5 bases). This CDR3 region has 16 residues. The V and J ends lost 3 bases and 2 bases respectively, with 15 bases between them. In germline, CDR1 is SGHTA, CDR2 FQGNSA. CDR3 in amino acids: CASSFPAQENTDTQYF. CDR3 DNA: TGTGCCAGCAGCTTCCCCGCACAGGAGAACACAGATACGCAGTATTTT.

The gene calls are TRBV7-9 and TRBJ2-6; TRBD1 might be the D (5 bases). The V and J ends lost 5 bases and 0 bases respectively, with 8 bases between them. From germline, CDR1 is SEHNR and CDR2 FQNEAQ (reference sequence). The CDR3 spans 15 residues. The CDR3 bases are TGTGCCAGCAGCCAGACAGTCTCTGGGGCCAACGTCCTGACTTTC. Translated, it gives CASSQTVSGANVLTF.

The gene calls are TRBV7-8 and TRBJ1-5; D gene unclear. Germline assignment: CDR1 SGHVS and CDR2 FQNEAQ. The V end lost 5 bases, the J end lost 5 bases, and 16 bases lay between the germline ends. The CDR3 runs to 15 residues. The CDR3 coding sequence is TGTGCCAGCAGCCAAAAGGCGGGGATATATCAGCCCCAGCATTTT. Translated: CASSQKAGIYQPQHF.

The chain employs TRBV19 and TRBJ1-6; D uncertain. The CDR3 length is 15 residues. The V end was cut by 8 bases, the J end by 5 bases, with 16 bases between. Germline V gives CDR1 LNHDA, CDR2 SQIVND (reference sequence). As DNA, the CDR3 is TGTGCCAGTGGAACCTTTTACGGGAATAATTCACCCCTCCACTTT. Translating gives CASGTFYGNNSPLHF.

CDR3 bases: TGTGCCAGCAGTCCCCGGACAGGGGGCCTTCCCCAGGAGCAGTACTTC. It encodes CASSPRTGGLPQEQYF. V and J are TRBV27 and TRBJ2-7, with 11 bases that match TRBD1. This CDR3 has 16 residues. After removal of 5 bases from V and 7 bases from J, the junction contained 13 bases not matched to a gene. Germline CDR1 MNHEY, CDR2 SMNVEV (reference sequence).

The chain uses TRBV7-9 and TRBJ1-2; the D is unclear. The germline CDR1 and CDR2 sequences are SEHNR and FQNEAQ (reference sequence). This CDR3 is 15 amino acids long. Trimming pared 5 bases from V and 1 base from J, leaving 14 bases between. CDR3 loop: CASSPVGLNNYGYTF. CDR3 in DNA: TGTGCCAGCAGCCCCGTCGGACTAAATAACTATGGCTACACCTTC.

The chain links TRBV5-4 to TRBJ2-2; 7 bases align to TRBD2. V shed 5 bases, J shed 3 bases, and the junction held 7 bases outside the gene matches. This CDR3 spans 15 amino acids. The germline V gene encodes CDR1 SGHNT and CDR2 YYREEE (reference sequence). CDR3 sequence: CASRAGETHTGELFF. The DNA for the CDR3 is TGTGCCAGCAGGGCGGGGGAGACTCACACCGGGGAGCTGTTTTTT.

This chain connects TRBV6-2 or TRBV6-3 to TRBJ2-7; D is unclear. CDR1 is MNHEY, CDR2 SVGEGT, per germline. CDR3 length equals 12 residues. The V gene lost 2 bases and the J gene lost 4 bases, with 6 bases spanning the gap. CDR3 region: CASSYVTYEQYF. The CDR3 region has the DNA TGTGCCAGCAGTTACGTAACTTACGAGCAGTACTTC.

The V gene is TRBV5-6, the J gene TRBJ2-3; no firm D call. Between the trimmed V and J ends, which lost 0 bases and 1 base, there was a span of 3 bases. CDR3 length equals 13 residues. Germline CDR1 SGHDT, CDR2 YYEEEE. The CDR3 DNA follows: TGTGCCAGCAGCTTGGTACGCACAGATACGCAGTATTTT. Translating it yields CASSLVRTDTQYF.

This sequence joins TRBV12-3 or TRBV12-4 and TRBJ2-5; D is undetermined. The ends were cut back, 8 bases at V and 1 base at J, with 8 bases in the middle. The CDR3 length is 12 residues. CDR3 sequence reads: CASGEPQETQYF. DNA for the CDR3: TGTGCCAGCGGTGAACCCCAAGAGACCCAGTACTTC.

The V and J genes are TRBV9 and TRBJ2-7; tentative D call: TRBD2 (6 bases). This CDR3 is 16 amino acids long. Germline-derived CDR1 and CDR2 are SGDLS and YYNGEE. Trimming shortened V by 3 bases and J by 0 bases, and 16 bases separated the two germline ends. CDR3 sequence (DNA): TGTGCCAGCAGCGGCGAGCGTGGGGGGAGCTCCTACGAGCAGTACTTC. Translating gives CASSGERGGSSYEQYF.

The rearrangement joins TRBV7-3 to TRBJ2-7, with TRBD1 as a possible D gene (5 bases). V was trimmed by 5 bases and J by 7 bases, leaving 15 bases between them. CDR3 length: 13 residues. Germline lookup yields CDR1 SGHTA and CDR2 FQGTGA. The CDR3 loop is CASSPGWGWEQYF. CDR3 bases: TGTGCCAGCAGCCCAGGGTGGGGTTGGGAGCAGTACTTC.

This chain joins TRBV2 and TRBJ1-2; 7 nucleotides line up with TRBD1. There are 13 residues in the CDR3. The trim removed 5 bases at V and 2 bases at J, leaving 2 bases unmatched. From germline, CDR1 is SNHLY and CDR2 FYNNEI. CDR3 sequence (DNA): TGTGCCAGCAGTTGGGGACAGAACTATGGCTACACCTTC. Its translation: CASSWGQNYGYTF.